The clone carrying this TCR beta chain was recorded many times. These data come from a study of T-cell reconstitution after alpha-beta-depleted transplantation in children. The CDR3 is made up of 16 amino acids. Germline lookup yields CDR1 SQVTM and CDR2 ANQGSEA. Trimming removed 3 bases at V and 0 bases at J, with 18 bases between. TCRbeta library preparation incorporated unique molecular identifiers. TCRdb passed the PCR reads through MiXCR, listing each CDR3 protein once. Among 200,000 to 300,000 distinct CDR3 sequences listed, under 30% were seen once. The sample in question was PBMCs, obtained before TCRalphabeta/CD19-depleted stem cell transplant. The chain carries TRBV29-1 and TRBJ2-7; possible D gene TRBD2, 6 bases. The receptor was isolated from a girl aged 2 to 10 with Fanconi anemia, due to receive a stem cell transplant. The CDR3 DNA reads as TGCAGCGTTGATCTGTTCTGGTTGGGGGGCTCCTACGAGCAGTACTTC. Its protein is CSVDLFWLGGSYEQYF.